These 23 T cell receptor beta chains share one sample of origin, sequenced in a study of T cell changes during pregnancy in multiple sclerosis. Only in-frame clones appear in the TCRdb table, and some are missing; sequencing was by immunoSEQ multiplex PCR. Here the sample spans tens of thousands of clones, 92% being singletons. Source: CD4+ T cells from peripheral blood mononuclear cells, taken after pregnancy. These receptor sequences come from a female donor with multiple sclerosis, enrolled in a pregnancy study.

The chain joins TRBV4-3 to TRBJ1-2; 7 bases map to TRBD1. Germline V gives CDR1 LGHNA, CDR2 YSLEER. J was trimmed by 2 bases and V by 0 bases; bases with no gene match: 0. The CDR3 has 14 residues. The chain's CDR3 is CASSQETGNYGYTF. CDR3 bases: TGCGCCAGCAGCCAAGAGACAGGGAACTATGGCTACACCTTC.

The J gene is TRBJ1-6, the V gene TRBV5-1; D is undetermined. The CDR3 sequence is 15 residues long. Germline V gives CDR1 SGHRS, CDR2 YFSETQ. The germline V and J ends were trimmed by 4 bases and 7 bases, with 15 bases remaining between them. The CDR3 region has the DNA TGCGCCAGCAGCCCCCGAGCCGGAGGGAATTCACCCCTCCACTTT. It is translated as CASSPRAGGNSPLHF.

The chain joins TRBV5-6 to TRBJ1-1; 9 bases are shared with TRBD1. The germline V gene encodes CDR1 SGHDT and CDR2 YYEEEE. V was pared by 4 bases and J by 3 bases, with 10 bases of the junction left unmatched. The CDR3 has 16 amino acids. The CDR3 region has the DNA TGTGCCAGCAGCCCTGGGACAGGGAGTTTGGACACTGAAGCTTTCTTT. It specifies CASSPGTGSLDTEAFF.

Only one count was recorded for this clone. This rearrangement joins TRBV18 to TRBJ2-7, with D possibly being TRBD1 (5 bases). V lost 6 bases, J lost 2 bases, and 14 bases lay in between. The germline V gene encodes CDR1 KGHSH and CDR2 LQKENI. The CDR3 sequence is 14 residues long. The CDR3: CASSLQGSPYEQYF. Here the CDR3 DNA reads TGTGCCAGCTCCCTGCAGGGTTCCCCCTACGAGCAGTACTTC. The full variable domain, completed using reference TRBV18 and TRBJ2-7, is NAGVMQNPRHLVRRRGQEARLRCSPMKGHSHVYWYRQLPEEGLKFMVYLQKENIIDESGMPKERFSAEFPKEGPSILRIQQVVRGDSAAYFCASSLQGSPYEQYFGPGTRLTVT.

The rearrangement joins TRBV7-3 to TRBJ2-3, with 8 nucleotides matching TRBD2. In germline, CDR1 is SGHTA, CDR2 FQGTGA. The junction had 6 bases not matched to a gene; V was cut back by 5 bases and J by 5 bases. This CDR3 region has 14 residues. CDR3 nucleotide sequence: TGTGCCAGCAGCCCGACTAGCGTACGAGATACGCAGTATTTT. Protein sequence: CASSPTSVRDTQYF.

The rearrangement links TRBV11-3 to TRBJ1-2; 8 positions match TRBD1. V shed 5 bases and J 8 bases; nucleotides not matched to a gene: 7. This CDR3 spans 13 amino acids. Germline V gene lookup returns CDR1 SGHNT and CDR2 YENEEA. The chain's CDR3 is CASSLDRGGGYTF. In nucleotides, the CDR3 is TGTGCCAGCAGCCTCGACAGGGGTGGCGGCTACACCTTC.

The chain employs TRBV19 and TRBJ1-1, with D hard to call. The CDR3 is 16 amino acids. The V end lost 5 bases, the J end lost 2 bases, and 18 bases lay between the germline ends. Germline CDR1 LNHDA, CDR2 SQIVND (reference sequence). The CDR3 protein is CASSPSPGRVNTEAFF. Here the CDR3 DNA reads TGTGCCAGTAGTCCCTCCCCCGGTAGAGTAAACACTGAAGCTTTCTTT.

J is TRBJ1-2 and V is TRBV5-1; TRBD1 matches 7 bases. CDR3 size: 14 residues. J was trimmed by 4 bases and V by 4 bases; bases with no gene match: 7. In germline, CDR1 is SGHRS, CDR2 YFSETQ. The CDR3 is CASSVQGVGYGYTF. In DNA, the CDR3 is TGCGCCAGCAGCGTTCAGGGGGTAGGCTATGGCTACACCTTC.

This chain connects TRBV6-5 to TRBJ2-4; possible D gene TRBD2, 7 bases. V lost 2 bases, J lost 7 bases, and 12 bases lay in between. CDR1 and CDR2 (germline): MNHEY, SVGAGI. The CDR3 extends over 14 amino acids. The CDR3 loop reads CASSYEGEGNIQYF. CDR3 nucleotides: TGTGCCAGCAGTTACGAGGGGGAGGGGAACATTCAGTACTTC.

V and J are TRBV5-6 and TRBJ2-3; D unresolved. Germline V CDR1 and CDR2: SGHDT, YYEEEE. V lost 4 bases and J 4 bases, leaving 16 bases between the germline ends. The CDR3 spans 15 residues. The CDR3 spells CASSPPSSSADTQYF. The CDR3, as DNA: TGTGCCAGCAGCCCTCCGAGTTCGTCTGCAGATACGCAGTATTTT.

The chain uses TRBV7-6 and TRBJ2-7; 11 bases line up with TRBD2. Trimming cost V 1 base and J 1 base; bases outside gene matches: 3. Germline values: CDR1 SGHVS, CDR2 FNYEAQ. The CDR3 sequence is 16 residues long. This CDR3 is CASSLGGTSGSYEQYF. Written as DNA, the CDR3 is TGTGCCAGCAGCTTAGGTGGGACTAGCGGTTCCTACGAGCAGTACTTC.

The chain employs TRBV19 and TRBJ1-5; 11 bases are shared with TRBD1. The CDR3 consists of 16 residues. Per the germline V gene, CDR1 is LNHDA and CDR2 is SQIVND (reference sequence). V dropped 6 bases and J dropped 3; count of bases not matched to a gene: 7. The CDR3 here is CASSSGTGGLNQPQHF. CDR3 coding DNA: TGTGCCAGTAGCTCGGGGACAGGGGGTCTCAATCAGCCCCAGCATTTT.

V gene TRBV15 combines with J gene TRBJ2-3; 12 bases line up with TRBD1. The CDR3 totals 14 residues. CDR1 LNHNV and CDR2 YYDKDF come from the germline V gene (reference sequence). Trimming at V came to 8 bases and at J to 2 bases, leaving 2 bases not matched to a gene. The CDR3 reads CATGDRGLTDTQYF. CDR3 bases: TGTGCCACCGGGGACAGGGGGCTCACAGATACGCAGTATTTT.

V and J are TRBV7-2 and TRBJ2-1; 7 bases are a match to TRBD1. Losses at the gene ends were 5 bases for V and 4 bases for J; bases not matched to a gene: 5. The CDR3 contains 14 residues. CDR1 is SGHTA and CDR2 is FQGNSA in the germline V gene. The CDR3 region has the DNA TGTGCCAGCAGCGCCGGGACAGTTTACAATGAGCAGTTCTTC. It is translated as CASSAGTVYNEQFF.

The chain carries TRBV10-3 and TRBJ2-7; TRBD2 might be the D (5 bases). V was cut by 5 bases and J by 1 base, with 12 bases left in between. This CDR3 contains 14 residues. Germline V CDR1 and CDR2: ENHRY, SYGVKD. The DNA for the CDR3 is TGTGCCATCAGTCCCCCCGGGGAGTCCTACGAGCAGTACTTC. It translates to CAISPPGESYEQYF.

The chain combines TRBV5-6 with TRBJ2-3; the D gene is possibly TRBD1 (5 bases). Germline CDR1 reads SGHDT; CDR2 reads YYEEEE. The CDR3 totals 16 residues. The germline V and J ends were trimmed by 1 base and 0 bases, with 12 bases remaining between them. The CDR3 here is CASSLSGRASTDTQYF. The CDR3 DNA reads TGTGCCAGCAGCTTGTCTGGCAGGGCGAGCACAGATACGCAGTATTTT.

Here the CDR3 DNA reads TGTGCCAGCGAAGACACTAATTCACCCCTCCACTTT. Translated: CASEDTNSPLHF. The J gene is TRBJ1-6, the V gene TRBV2, with D unclear. The CDR3 is 12 residues long. Germline CDR1 reads SNHLY; CDR2 reads FYNNEI. The V end lost 8 bases, the J end lost 6 bases, and 8 bases lay between the germline ends.

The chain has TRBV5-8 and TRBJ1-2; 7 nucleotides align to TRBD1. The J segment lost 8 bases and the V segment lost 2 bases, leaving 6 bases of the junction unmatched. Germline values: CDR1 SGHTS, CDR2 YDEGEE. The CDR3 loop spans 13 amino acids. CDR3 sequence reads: CASSFRGGAGYTF. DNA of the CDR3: TGTGCCAGCAGCTTTAGAGGGGGCGCAGGCTACACCTTC.

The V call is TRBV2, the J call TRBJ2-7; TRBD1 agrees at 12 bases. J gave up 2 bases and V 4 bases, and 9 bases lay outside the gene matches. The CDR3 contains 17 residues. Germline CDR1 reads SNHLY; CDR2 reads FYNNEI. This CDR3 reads CASSGGTGGPLAYEQYF. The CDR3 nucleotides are TGTGCCAGCAGTGGGGGGACAGGGGGCCCATTAGCCTACGAGCAGTACTTC.

The CDR3 is CASSLSTSGGFYNEQFF. The DNA of the CDR3 is TGCGCCAGCAGCCTTTCGACTAGCGGGGGTTTCTACAATGAGCAGTTCTTC. The gene calls are TRBV4-3 and TRBJ2-1; 12 bases are shared with TRBD2. The CDR3 is 17 amino acids. Germline CDR1 is LGHNA and CDR2 is YSLEER. The V and J ends lost 4 bases and 3 bases, in that order; junction bases with no gene match: 7.

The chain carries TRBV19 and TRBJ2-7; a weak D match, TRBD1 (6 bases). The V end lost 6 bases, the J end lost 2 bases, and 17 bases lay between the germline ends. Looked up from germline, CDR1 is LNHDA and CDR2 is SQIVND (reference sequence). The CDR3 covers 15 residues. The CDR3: CASSPKGQGTYEQYF. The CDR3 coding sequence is TGTGCCAGTAGCCCTAAGGGGCAGGGGACCTACGAGCAGTACTTC.

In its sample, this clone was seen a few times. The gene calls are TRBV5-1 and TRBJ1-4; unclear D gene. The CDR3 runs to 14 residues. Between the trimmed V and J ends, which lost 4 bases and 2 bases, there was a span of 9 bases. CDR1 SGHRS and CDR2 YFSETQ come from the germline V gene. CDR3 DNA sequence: TGCGCCAGCAGCCGAGGGCAGACTAATGAAAAACTGTTTTTT. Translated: CASSRGQTNEKLFF.

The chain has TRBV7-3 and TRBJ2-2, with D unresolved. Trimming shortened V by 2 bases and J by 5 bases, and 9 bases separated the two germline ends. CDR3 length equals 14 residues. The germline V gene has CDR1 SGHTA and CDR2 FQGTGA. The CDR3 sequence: CASSLLSGTGELFF. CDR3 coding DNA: TGTGCCAGCAGCTTATTGTCGGGTACCGGGGAGCTGTTTTTT.